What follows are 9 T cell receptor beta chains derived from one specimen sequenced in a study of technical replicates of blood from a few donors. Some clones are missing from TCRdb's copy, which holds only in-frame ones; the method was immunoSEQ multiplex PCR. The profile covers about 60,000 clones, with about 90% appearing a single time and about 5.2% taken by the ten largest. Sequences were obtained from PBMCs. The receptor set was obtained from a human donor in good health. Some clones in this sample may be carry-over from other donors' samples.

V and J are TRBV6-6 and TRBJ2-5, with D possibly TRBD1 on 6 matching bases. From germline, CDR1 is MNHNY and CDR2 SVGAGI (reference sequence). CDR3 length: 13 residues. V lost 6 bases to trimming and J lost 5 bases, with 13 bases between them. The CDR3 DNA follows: TGTGCCAGCAGGACAGGCCGCCGGGAGACCCAGTACTTC. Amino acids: CASRTGRRETQYF.

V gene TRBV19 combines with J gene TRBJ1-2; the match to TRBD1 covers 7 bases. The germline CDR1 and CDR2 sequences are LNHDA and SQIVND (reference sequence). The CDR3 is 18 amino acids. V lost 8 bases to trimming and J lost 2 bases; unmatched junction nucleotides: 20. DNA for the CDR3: TGTGCCAGTCGTGACGACAGGGAGAAGAATCAAGAAAACTATGGCTACACCTTC. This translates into CASRDDREKNQENYGYTF.

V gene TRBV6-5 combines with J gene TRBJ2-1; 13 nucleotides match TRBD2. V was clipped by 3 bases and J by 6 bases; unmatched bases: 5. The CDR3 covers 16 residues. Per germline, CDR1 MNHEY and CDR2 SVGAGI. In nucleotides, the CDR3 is TGTGCCAGCAGTTATCGCGGGACTAGCGGGACCAATGAGCAGTTCTTC. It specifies CASSYRGTSGTNEQFF.

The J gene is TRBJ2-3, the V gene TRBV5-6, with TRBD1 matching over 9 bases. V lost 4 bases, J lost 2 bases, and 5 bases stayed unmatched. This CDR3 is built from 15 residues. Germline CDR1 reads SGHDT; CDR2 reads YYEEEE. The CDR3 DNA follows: TGTGCCAGCAGCGGAGGGACAGGGAACACAGATACGCAGTATTTT. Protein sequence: CASSGGTGNTDTQYF.

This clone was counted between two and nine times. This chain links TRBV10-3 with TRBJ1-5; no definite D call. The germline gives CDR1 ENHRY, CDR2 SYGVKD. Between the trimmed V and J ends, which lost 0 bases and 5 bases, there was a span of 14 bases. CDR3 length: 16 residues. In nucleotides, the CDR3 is TGTGCCATCAGTGAGTCGGAGTTGACGATTGATCAGCCCCAGCATTTT. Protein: CAISESELTIDQPQHF.

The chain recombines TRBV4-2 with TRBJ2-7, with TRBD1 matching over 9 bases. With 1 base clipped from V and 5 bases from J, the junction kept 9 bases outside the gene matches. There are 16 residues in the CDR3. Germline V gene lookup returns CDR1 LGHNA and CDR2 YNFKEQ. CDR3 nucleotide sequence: TGTGCCAGCAGCCAAGGGGCAGCACAGGGGGCGGACGAGCAGTACTTC. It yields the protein CASSQGAAQGADEQYF.

CDR3 sequence reads: CASSGGGAGGDTQYF. The CDR3, as DNA: TGTGCCAGCAGCGGAGGGGGCGCCGGAGGAGATACGCAGTATTTT. The J gene is TRBJ2-3, the V gene TRBV9; 7 nucleotides align to TRBD1. V shed 3 bases, J shed 5 bases, and the junction held 9 bases outside the gene matches. Germline CDR1 is SGDLS and CDR2 is YYNGEE. The length of the CDR3 is 15 residues.

The CDR3 nucleotides read TGTGCTAGTGGTCAATCTGAGAGACTGTGGACCGGGGAGCTGTTTTTT. This sequence encodes CASGQSERLWTGELFF. The chain uses TRBV12-5 and TRBJ2-2; unclear D gene. The CDR3 extends over 16 amino acids. Trimming took 5 bases from V and 5 from J, leaving 18 bases between them. From germline, CDR1 is LGHNT and CDR2 FRNRAP.

CDR3 DNA sequence: TGTGCCAGCAGCTTGGGACAGGGGGCTTCCTACGAGCAGTACTTC. Translating gives CASSLGQGASYEQYF. The rearrangement uses TRBV4-2 and TRBJ2-7, with 12 bases that match TRBD1. CDR3 size: 15 residues. CDR1 is LGHNA, CDR2 YNFKEQ, per germline. The V and J ends lost 5 bases and 1 base, in that order; junction bases with no gene match: 3.